The 24 T cell receptor beta chains given below trace back to one sample, sequenced in a study of blood T cell repertoires in COVID-19. Assay used: immunoSEQ multiplex PCR; TCRdb lists only in-frame clones, some missing. The data show some 290,000 clones, more than 75% seen once. What was sequenced was PBMCs or T cells enriched from blood (not recorded which). The source is a woman aged 40-49 years with acute COVID-19.

Only one count was recorded for this clone. J is TRBJ1-1 and V is TRBV20-1, with 7 bases fitting TRBD1. The V gene end was trimmed by 8 bases and the J gene end by 1 base; junction bases not matched to a gene: 1. The CDR3 is 11 residues long. Germline V lookup: CDR1 DFQATT, CDR2 SNEGSKA (reference sequence). The CDR3 nucleotides read TGCAGTCGACAGGGGAACACTGAAGCTTTCTTT. It encodes CSRQGNTEAFF.

This rearrangement joins TRBV10-3 to TRBJ1-2, with 7 positions matching TRBD1. V trimming: 0 bases; J trimming: 10 bases; junction bases outside the gene matches: 5. The CDR3 consists of 13 residues. The germline CDR1 and CDR2 sequences are ENHRY and SYGVKD. The DNA of the CDR3 is TGTGCCATCAGTGAGTCGGACAGGACCGACTACACCTTC. It is translated as CAISESDRTDYTF.

The chain is built from TRBV10-3 and TRBJ1-1; D is uncertain. The V gene's germline CDR1 is ENHRY and CDR2 SYGVKD. The CDR3 runs to 13 residues. Trimming took off 3 bases at V and 1 base at J, with 6 bases between the two ends. CDR3 residues: CAISDGWNTEAFF. CDR3 bases: TGTGCCATCAGTGACGGGTGGAACACTGAAGCTTTCTTT.

This clone appeared a single time. The chain joins TRBV7-9 to TRBJ1-2; 7 positions match TRBD1. Unmatched junction bases numbered 9, after V lost 1 base and J lost 7 bases. The germline V gene encodes CDR1 SEHNR and CDR2 FQNEAQ (reference sequence). The CDR3 loop spans 15 amino acids. The DNA for the CDR3 is TGTGCCAGCAGCTTAGTTGGAGGGGGCGGCGGTGGCTACACCTTC. Amino acid sequence: CASSLVGGGGGGYTF.

The chain carries TRBV7-2 and TRBJ2-7, with 8 bases matching TRBD1. Germline CDR1 reads SGHTA; CDR2 reads FQGNSA. The V gene end was trimmed by 6 bases and the J gene end by 2 bases; junction bases not matched to a gene: 9. CDR3 length: 15 amino acids. CDR3 in amino acids: CASSTTDRVAYEQYF. The CDR3 DNA is TGTGCCAGCAGTACTACGGACAGGGTCGCCTACGAGCAGTACTTC. Looking up the rest from reference TRBV7-2 and TRBJ2-7 gives the full variable domain: GAGVSQSPSNKVTEKGKDVELRCDPISGHTALYWYRQSLGQGLEFLIYFQGNSAPDKSGLPSDRFSAERTGGSVSTLTIQRTQQEDSAVYLCASSTTDRVAYEQYFGPGTRLTVT.

This sequence joins TRBV11-3 and TRBJ2-1, with 10 bases aligning to TRBD1. Losses at the gene ends were 5 bases for V and 4 bases for J; bases not matched to a gene: 5. Per germline, CDR1 SGHNT and CDR2 YENEEA. The CDR3 contains 15 residues. The CDR3 DNA reads as TGTGCCAGCAGCCCACGGGGACAGGGGTACAATGAGCAGTTCTTC. Translated, it gives CASSPRGQGYNEQFF.

This clone was counted only a few times. Written as DNA, the CDR3 is TGCGCCAGCAGCTTCGGACAGGCTGCTGGCTACACCTTC. Its translation is CASSFGQAAGYTF. The rearrangement uses TRBV5-1 and TRBJ1-2, with 7 bases lining up with TRBD1. CDR1 and CDR2 (germline): SGHRS, YFSETQ. The length of the CDR3 is 13 residues. V was pared by 2 bases and J by 7 bases, with 5 bases of the junction left unmatched.

The chain employs TRBV19 and TRBJ1-3; D is undetermined. Germline loops: CDR1 LNHDA, CDR2 SQIVND (reference sequence). The CDR3 runs to 14 residues. V lost 5 bases and J 1 base, leaving 9 bases between the germline ends. As DNA, the CDR3 is TGTGCCAGTAGTGCGACATCGTCTGGAAACACCATATATTTT. Translation: CASSATSSGNTIYF.

The rearrangement joins TRBV25-1 to TRBJ2-7; 10 nucleotides match TRBD2. The CDR3 consists of 16 residues. Germline V lookup: CDR1 MGHDK, CDR2 SYGVNS. J was trimmed by 3 bases and V by 8 bases; bases with no gene match: 13. For the CDR3, the DNA is TGTGCCAGCGCCTCAAACCTAGCGGGAGACCACTACGAGCAGTACTTC. Translated: CASASNLAGDHYEQYF.

The CDR3 here is CASSFQSGLAVYEQYF. The CDR3 DNA reads TGTGCCAGCAGCTTCCAATCTGGACTAGCGGTCTACGAGCAGTACTTC. This chain links TRBV7-3 with TRBJ2-7, with 10 positions matching TRBD2. With 3 bases clipped from V and 3 bases from J, the junction kept 8 bases outside the gene matches. The CDR3 totals 16 residues. Germline CDR1 is SGHTA and CDR2 is FQGTGA.

This clone was recorded only once. The chain couples TRBV5-6 to TRBJ2-1; D might be TRBD2 (5 bases). The V end lost 4 bases, the J end lost 6 bases, and 14 bases lay between the germline ends. This CDR3 is built from 14 residues. Germline loops: CDR1 SGHDT, CDR2 YYEEEE. The DNA for the CDR3 is TGTGCCAGCAGCCCGGGGAAGAACCCCAATGAGCAGTTCTTC. As protein: CASSPGKNPNEQFF.

In DNA, the CDR3 is TGTGCCAGCAGCTCGATCCGGGACAGACAAGAGACCCAGTACTTC. This translates into CASSSIRDRQETQYF. This chain uses TRBV7-9 with TRBJ2-5, with 7 bases fitting TRBD1. The CDR3 has 15 residues. The junction had 7 bases not matched to a gene; V was cut back by 4 bases and J by 2 bases. CDR1 and CDR2 (germline): SEHNR, FQNEAQ (reference sequence).

This clone has only one observation. The chain has TRBV28 and TRBJ2-7; D is perhaps TRBD1 (6 bases). V lost 5 bases and J lost 4, with 15 bases in between. The CDR3 extends over 14 amino acids. The germline gives CDR1 MDHEN, CDR2 SYDVKM. CDR3 sequence (DNA): TGTGCCAGCAGTGCGAACAGGGTGGGGTACGAGCAGTACTTC. It specifies CASSANRVGYEQYF.

The chain has TRBV12-3 or TRBV12-4 and TRBJ2-7; the D gene is possibly TRBD1 (5 bases). V was trimmed by 5 bases and J by 4 bases, leaving 12 bases between them. This CDR3 has 13 amino acids. CDR3 in DNA: TGTGCCAGCAGTAAAAACCAGGGTTACGAGCAGTACTTC. Encoded protein: CASSKNQGYEQYF.

The chain joins TRBV29-1 to TRBJ2-1; 9 nucleotides match TRBD2. Germline CDR1 is SQVTM and CDR2 is ANQGSEA. J was trimmed by 4 bases and V by 7 bases; bases with no gene match: 5. The CDR3 consists of 13 residues. The CDR3 sequence: CSERTSAYNEQFF. The CDR3 bases are TGCAGCGAACGGACTAGCGCGTACAATGAGCAGTTCTTC.

The V and J genes are TRBV27 and TRBJ1-1; maybe TRBD1 (5 bases). Germline loops: CDR1 MNHEY, CDR2 SMNVEV (reference sequence). V was trimmed by 3 bases and J by 0 bases, leaving 5 bases between them. The length of the CDR3 is 13 residues. As DNA, the CDR3 is TGTGCCAGCAGTTTGACAGTGAACACTGAAGCTTTCTTT. It is translated as CASSLTVNTEAFF.

The chain joins TRBV7-9 to TRBJ2-1; a weak D match, TRBD2 (6 bases). V was cut by 5 bases and J by 4 bases, with 15 bases left in between. The V gene's germline CDR1 is SEHNR and CDR2 FQNEAQ (reference sequence). The CDR3 spans 15 residues. CDR3 nucleotides: TGTGCCAGCAGCGAAGGGACTGAAACATACAATGAGCAGTTCTTC. Its protein is CASSEGTETYNEQFF.

CDR3 in amino acids: CASSLSSGNTEAFF. The CDR3 nucleotides read TGTGCCAGCAGTTTATCGTCCGGGAACACTGAAGCTTTCTTT. The rearrangement links TRBV27 to TRBJ1-1; the D is unclear. With 0 bases removed from V and 1 base from J, the gap between germline ends came to 6 bases. CDR1 is MNHEY and CDR2 is SMNVEV in the germline V gene (reference sequence). This CDR3 is 14 amino acids long.

This chain uses TRBV7-2 with TRBJ1-1, with D possibly being TRBD1 (5 bases). The V end lost 2 bases, the J end lost 5 bases, and 9 bases lay between the germline ends. The CDR3 is 13 amino acids. Germline lookup yields CDR1 SGHTA and CDR2 FQGNSA. CDR3 DNA sequence: TGTGCCAGCAGCTTACGGGGGAAGACTGAAGCTTTCTTT. It codes for CASSLRGKTEAFF.

V usage is TRBV29-1 and J usage is TRBJ1-2, with 9 bases that match TRBD1. Trimming cost V 4 bases and J 6 bases; bases outside gene matches: 3. Germline CDR1 SQVTM, CDR2 ANQGSEA. CDR3 length: 12 amino acids. CDR3 bases: TGCAGCGTTGGGGGACAGGGAGATGGCTACACCTTC. Encoded protein: CSVGGQGDGYTF.

The V and J genes are TRBV28 and TRBJ1-4, with TRBD1 identical over 9 bases. CDR1 is MDHEN, CDR2 SYDVKM, per germline. The CDR3 sequence is 15 residues long. The junction had 9 bases not matched to a gene; V was cut back by 6 bases and J by 7 bases. Here the CDR3 DNA reads TGTGCCAGCAGGCTGCCGGGACAGGGAAGTGAAAAACTGTTTTTT. Translation gives CASRLPGQGSEKLFF.

The chain couples TRBV5-1 to TRBJ2-1, with 11 positions matching TRBD2. After removal of 5 bases from V and 1 base from J, the junction contained 2 bases not matched to a gene. CDR1 SGHRS and CDR2 YFSETQ come from the germline V gene. The CDR3 totals 15 residues. The CDR3 DNA is TGCGCCAGCAGGACTAGCGGGGCGTCCTACAATGAGCAGTTCTTC. Translating it yields CASRTSGASYNEQFF.

The genes are TRBV4-2 and TRBJ1-6; tentatively, D is TRBD1 (5 bases). The CDR3 is 15 amino acids. The germline V and J ends were trimmed by 0 bases and 9 bases, with 12 bases remaining between them. Germline lookup yields CDR1 LGHNA and CDR2 YNFKEQ. CDR3 coding DNA: TGTGCCAGCAGCCAAGAGCAGGGTCCGGGTTCACCCCTCCACTTT. Its translation: CASSQEQGPGSPLHF.

J is TRBJ2-2 and V is TRBV7-9, with 7 bases fitting TRBD1. The CDR3 loop spans 18 amino acids. The V segment lost 0 bases and the J segment 4 bases; nucleotides outside the gene matches: 11. Germline lookup yields CDR1 SEHNR and CDR2 FQNEAQ (reference sequence). The CDR3 region has the DNA TGTGCCAGCAGCTTAGCGGGTTGGGGACAGCCGGGCACCGGGGAGCTGTTTTTT. Amino acid sequence: CASSLAGWGQPGTGELFF. Variable domain in full (rest from reference TRBV7-9 and TRBJ2-2): DTGVSQNPRHKITKRGQNVTFRCDPISEHNRLYWYRQTLGQGPEFLTYFQNEAQLEKSRLLSDRFSAERPKGSFSTLEIQRTEQGDSAMYLCASSLAGWGQPGTGELFFGEGSRLTVL.